This T cell receptor (beta chain) appears in the sequencing data of a study of T-cell memory formation after mild COVID-19. Findings of the study overall: Some responding clones appeared in pre-infection memory, suggesting cross-reactive memory joined.

V gave up 3 bases and J gave up 0 bases; unmatched junction bases: 2. Germline assignment: CDR1 SQVTM and CDR2 ANQGSEA. The CDR3 contains 14 residues. A 5'RACE reaction primed in the constant segment made cDNA libraries of TCR alpha and TCR beta, and these carried sample barcodes and UMIs. A single record per CDR3 protein comes from TCRdb applying MiXCR to the 5' RACE reads. The sample lists 450,000 to 650,000 distinct CDR3 sequences; over 20% were seen once. This clonotype was detected a few times. No antigen is known for it. The sequence derives from an adult woman who had mild COVID-19 (a few samples of this study predate the infection). Cell type and time point are not known. The sequencing sample was made of PBMCs or a T cell subset sorted from them (not recorded which). The J gene is TRBJ1-3, the V gene TRBV29-1, with 7 positions matching TRBD1. Written as DNA, the CDR3 is TGCAGCGTTGAGCGGACAGGCTCTGGAAACACCATATATTTT. Its translation is CSVERTGSGNTIYF.